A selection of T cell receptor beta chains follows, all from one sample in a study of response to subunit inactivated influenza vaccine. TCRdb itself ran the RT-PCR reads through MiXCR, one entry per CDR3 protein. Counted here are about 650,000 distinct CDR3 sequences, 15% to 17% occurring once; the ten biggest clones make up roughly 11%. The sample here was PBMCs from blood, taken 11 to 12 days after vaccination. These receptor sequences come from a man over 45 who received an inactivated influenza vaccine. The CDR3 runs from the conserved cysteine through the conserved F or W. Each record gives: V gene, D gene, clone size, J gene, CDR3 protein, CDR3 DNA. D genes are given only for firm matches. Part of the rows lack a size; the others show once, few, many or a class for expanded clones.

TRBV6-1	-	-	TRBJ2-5	CATTLSGQETQYF	TGTGCCACCACCCTATCCGGCCAAGAGACCCAGTACTTC
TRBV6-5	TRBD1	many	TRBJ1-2	CASSRQGYGYTF	TGTGCCAGTAGTCGACAGGGTTATGGCTACACCTTC
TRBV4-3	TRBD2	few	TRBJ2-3	CASSPWTSSQDTQYF	TGCGCCAGCAGCCCTTGGACTAGCTCACAAGATACGCAGTATTTT
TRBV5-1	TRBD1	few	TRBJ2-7	CASSIQQGAREQYF	TGCGCCAGCAGCATCCAACAGGGGGCAAGGGAGCAGTACTTC
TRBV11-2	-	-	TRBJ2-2	CASSPEYMNTGELFF	TGTGCCAGCAGCCCAGAATACATGAACACCGGGGAGCTGTTTTTT
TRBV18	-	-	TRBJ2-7	CASSPLAQIEQYF	TGTGCCAGCTCACCGTTAGCCCAGATCGAGCAGTACTTC
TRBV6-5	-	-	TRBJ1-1	CASSYTGQLPAFF	TGTGCCAGCAGTTACACGGGACAACTACCCGCTTTCTTT
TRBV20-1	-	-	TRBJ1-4	CSAKRGNEKLFF	TGCAGTGCTAAGAGGGGGAATGAAAAACTGTTTTTT
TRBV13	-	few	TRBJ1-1	CASSSGINGAAEAFF	TGTGCCAGCAGCTCGGGGATTAATGGGGCTGCTGAAGCTTTCTTT
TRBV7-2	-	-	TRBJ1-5	CASSLVTGLGGQPQHF	TGTGCCAGCAGCTTAGTCACAGGATTAGGCGGTCAGCCCCAGCATTTT
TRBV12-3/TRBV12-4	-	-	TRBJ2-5	CASSLAEKRTQYF	TGTGCCAGCAGTTTGGCCGAGAAGAGGACCCAGTACTTC
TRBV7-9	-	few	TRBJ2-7	CASSRGQPPYEQYF	TGTGCCAGCAGCCGCGGACAGCCACCCTACGAGCAGTACTTC
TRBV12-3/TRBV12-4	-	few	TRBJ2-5	CASSFGTQQETQYF	TGTGCCAGCAGTTTTGGGACTCAACAAGAGACCCAGTACTTC
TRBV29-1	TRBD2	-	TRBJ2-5	CSAPLAGLETQYF	TGCAGCGCTCCACTAGCGGGACTGGAGACCCAGTACTTC
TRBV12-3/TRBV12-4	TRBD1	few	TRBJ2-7	CASRGSGTGSYEQYF	TGTGCCAGCAGAGGCTCCGGGACAGGGTCCTACGAGCAGTACTTC
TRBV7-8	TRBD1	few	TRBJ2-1	CASTWTGFSYNEQFF	TGTGCCAGCACGTGGACAGGGTTCTCCTACAATGAGCAGTTCTTC
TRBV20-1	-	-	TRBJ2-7	CSARDTVGIHEQYF	TGCAGTGCTAGAGATACGGTAGGGATCCACGAGCAGTACTTC